The present T cell receptor (beta chain) was sequenced within a study of blood T cell repertoires in COVID-19. About the study: COVID-19 samples from acute and convalescent phases originated in the United States, Italy and Spain. Sources were T cells, B-cell-depleted T cells, or PBMCs; the material itself was cDNA or gDNA.

The CDR3 length is 15 residues. V shed 2 bases and J 6 bases; nucleotides not matched to a gene: 6. In germline, CDR1 is SGDLS, CDR2 YYNGEE. Per the original methods: Scientists estimated how many nucleated cells there were by amplifying reference gene primers. Repertoires were generated with immunoSEQ multiplex PCR, while TCRdb's copy carries only in-frame clones and drops some. V and J calls and clone size are as listed in that table; D and trimming were resolved from the DNA. The sample shows some 93,000 clones, 70% to 90% of them seen only once. The V and J genes are TRBV9 and TRBJ1-5; TRBD1 agrees at 9 bases. Sequencing was done on a sample of peripheral blood. The sequence derives from an elderly woman with acute or convalescent COVID-19. The CDR3 bases are TGTGCCAGCAGCGTGGGGACAGGGTGGGGTCAGCCCCAGCATTTT. It specifies CASSVGTGWGQPQHF.